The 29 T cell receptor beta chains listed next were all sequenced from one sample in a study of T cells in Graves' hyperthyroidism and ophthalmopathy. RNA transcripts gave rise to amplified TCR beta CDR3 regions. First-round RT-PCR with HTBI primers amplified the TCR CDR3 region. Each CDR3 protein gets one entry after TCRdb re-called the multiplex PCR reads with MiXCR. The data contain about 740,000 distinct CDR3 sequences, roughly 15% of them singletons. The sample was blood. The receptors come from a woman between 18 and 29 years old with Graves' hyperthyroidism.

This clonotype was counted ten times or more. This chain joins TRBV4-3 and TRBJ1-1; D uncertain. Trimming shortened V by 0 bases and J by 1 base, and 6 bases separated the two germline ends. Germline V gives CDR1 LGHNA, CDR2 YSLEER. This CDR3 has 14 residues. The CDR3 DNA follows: TGCGCCAGCAGCCAAGAATCGGCGAACACTGAAGCTTTCTTT. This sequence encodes CASSQESANTEAFF.

In nucleotides, the CDR3 is TGTGCCAGCAGTTTGATAGGAAAAGAGACCCAGTACTTC. Its translation: CASSLIGKETQYF. V and J are TRBV27 and TRBJ2-5; no definite D call. The germline V gene encodes CDR1 MNHEY and CDR2 SMNVEV (reference sequence). Trimming took 3 bases from V and 3 from J, leaving 8 bases between them. The CDR3 consists of 13 residues.

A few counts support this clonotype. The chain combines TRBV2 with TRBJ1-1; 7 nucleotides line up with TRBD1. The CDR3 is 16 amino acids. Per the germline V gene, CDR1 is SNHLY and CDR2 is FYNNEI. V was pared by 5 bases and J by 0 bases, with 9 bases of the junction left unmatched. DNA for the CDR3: TGTGCCAGCAGTCCAGAACAGGGGCCGTTGAACACTGAAGCTTTCTTT. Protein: CASSPEQGPLNTEAFF.

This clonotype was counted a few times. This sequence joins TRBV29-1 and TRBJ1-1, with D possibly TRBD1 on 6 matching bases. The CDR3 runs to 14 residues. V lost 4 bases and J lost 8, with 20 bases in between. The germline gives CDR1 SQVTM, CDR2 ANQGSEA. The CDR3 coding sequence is TGCAGCGTTGCCGCCACAGGGCGGTCTTTGGAAGCTTTCTTT. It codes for CSVAATGRSLEAFF.

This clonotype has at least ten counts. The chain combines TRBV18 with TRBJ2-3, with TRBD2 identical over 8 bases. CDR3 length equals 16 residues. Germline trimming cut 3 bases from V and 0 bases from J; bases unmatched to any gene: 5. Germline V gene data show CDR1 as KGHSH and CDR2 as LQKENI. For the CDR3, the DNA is TGTGCCAGCTCACCCCGACTAGCGAGCAGCACAGATACGCAGTATTTT. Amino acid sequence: CASSPRLASSTDTQYF.

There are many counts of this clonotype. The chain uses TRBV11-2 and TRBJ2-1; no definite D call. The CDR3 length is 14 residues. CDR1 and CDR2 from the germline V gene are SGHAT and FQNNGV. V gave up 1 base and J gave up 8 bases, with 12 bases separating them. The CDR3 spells CASSLGYSVDEQFF. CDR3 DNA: TGTGCCAGCAGCTTAGGTTACAGTGTCGATGAGCAGTTCTTC.

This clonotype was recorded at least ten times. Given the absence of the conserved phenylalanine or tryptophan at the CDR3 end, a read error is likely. The CDR3 spells CASRQHMNTEAFL. The CDR3 nucleotides read TGTGCCAGCAGACAGCACATGAACACTGAAGCTTTCCTT. The V and J genes are TRBV11-3 and TRBJ1-1, with D hard to call. CDR3 size: 13 residues. Trimming cost V 6 bases and J 0 bases, with 8 bases left between them. Per germline, CDR1 SGHNT and CDR2 YENEEA.

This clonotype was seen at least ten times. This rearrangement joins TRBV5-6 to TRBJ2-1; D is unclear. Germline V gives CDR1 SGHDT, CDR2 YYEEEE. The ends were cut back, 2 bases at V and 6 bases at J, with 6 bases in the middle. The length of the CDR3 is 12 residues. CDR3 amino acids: CASSFDTNEQFF. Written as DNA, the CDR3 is TGTGCCAGCAGCTTTGACACCAATGAGCAGTTCTTC.

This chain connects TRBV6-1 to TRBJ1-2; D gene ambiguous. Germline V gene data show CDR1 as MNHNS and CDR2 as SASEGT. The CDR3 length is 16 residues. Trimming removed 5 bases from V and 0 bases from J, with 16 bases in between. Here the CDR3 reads CASSREYRGANYGYTF. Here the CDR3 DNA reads TGTGCCAGCAGTCGGGAATACAGAGGAGCTAACTATGGCTACACCTTC.

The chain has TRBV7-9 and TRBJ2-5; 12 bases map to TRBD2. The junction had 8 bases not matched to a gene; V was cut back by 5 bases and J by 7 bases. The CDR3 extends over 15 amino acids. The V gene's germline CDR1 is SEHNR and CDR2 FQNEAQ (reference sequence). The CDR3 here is CASSKGLAGEGTQYF. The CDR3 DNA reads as TGTGCCAGCAGCAAGGGACTAGCGGGCGAAGGGACCCAGTACTTC. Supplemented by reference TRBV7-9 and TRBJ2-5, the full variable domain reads DTGVSQNPRHKITKRGQNVTFRCDPISEHNRLYWYRQTLGQGPEFLTYFQNEAQLEKSRLLSDRFSAERPKGSFSTLEIQRTEQGDSAMYLCASSKGLAGEGTQYFGPGTRLLVL.

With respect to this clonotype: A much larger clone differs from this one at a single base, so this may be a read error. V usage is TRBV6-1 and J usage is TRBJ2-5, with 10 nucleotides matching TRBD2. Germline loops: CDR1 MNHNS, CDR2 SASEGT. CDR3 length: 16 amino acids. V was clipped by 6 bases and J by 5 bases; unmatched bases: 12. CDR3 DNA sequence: TGTGCCAGCAGAGGGGGGACTAGCGCCGGGGGGGAGACCCAGTACTTC. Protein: CASRGGTSAGGETQYF.

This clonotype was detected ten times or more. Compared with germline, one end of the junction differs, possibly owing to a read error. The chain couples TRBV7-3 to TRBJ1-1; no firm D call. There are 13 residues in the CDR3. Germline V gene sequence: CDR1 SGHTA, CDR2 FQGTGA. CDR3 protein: CASSLDPNTEAFF. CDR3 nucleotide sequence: TGCGCCAGCAGCCTGGACCCGAACACTGAAGCTTTCTTT.

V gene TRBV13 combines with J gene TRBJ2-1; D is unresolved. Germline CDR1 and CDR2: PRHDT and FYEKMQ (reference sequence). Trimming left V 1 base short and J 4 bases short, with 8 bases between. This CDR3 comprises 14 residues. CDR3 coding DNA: TGTGCCAGCAGCTTAGAGATAGCTTACAATGAGCAGTTCTTC. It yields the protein CASSLEIAYNEQFF.

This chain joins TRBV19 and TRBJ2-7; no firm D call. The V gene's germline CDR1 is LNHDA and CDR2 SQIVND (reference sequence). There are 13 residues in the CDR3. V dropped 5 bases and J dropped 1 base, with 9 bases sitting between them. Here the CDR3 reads CASSAGESYEQYF. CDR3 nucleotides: TGTGCCAGTAGTGCAGGTGAATCCTACGAGCAGTACTTC.

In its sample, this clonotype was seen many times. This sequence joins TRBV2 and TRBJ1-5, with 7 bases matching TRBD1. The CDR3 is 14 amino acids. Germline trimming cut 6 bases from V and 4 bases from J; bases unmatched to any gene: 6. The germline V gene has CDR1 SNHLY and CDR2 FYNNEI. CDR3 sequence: CASRPGTANQPQHF. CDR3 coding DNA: TGTGCCAGCAGACCCGGGACAGCGAATCAGCCCCAGCATTTT.

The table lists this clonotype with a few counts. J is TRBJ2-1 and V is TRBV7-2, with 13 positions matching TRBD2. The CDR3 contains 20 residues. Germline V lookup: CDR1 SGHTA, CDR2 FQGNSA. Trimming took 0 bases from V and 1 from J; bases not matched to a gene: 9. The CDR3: CASSLAAGLAGWFSYNEQFF. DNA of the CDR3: TGTGCCAGCAGCTTAGCGGCGGGACTAGCGGGGTGGTTTTCCTACAATGAGCAGTTCTTC.

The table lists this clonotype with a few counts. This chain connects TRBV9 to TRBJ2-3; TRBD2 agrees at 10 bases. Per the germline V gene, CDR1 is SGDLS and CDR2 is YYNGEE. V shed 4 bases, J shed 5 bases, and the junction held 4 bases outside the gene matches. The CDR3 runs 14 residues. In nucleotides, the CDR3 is TGTGCCAGCAGCACTAGCGGGACGGGAGATACGCAGTATTTT. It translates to CASSTSGTGDTQYF.

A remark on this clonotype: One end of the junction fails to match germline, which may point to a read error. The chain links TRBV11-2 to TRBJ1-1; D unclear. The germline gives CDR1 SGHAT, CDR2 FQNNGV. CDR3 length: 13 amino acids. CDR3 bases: TGTGCCGGCAGCTTAGGGCAGTACACTGAAGCTTTCTTT. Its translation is CAGSLGQYTEAFF.

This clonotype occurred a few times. In DNA form, the CDR3 reads TGCGCCAGCAGCCCCAGCGGGAAAGGGGGCACAGATACGCAGTATTTT. It encodes CASSPSGKGGTDTQYF. The chain couples TRBV4-1 to TRBJ2-3; 7 bases match TRBD2. CDR3 length equals 16 residues. Germline CDR1 MGHRA, CDR2 YSYEKL. V was clipped by 4 bases and J by 1 base; unmatched bases: 8.

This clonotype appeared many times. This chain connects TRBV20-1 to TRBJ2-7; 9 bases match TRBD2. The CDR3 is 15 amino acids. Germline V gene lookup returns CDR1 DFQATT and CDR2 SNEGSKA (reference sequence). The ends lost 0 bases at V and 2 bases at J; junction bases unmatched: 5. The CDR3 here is CSARDIAGVAYEQYF. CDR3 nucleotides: TGCAGTGCTAGAGATATAGCGGGAGTCGCCTACGAGCAGTACTTC.

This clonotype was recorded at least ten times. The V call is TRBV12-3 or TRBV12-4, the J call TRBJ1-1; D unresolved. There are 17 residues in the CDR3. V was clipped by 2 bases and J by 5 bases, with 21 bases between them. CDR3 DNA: TGTGCCAGCAGTTTACTGACAATGGGGTTAAGGAAGACTGAAGCTTTCTTT. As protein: CASSLLTMGLRKTEAFF.

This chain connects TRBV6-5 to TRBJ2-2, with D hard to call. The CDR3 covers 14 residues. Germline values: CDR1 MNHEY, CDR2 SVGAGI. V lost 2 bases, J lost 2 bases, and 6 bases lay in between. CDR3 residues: CASSYGLNTGELFF. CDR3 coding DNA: TGTGCCAGCAGTTACGGCCTTAACACCGGGGAGCTGTTTTTT.

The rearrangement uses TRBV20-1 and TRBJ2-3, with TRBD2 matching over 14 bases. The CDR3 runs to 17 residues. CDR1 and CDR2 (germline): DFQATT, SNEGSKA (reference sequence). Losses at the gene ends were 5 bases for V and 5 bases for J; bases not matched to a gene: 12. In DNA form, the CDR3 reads TGCAGTGCTGCGGCCTGGGGACTAGCGGGAGTTGTAGATACGCAGTATTTT. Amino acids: CSAAAWGLAGVVDTQYF.

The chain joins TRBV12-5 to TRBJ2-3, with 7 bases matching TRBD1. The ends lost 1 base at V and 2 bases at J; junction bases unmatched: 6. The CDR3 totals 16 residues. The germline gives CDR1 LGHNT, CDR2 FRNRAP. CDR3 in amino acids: CASGLGDRASTDTQYF. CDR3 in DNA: TGTGCTAGTGGTTTGGGCGACAGGGCATCCACAGATACGCAGTATTTT.

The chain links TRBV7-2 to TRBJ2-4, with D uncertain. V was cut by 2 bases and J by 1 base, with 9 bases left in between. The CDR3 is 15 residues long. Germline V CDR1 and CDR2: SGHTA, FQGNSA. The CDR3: CASSLFAEAKNIQYF. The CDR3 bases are TGTGCCAGCAGCTTATTCGCTGAGGCCAAAAACATTCAGTACTTC.

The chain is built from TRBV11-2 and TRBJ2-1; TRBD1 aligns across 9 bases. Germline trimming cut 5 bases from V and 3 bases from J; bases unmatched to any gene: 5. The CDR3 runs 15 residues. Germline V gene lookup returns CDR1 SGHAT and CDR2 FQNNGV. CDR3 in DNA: TGTGCCAGCAGCCACGGGGGACAGGGCTACAATGAGCAGTTCTTC. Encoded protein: CASSHGGQGYNEQFF.

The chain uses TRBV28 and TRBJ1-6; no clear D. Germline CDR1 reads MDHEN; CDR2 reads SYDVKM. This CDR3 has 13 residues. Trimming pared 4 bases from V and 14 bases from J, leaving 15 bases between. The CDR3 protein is CASSSDGADALHF. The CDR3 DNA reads TGTGCCAGCAGTTCGGACGGCGCAGATGCCCTCCACTTT.

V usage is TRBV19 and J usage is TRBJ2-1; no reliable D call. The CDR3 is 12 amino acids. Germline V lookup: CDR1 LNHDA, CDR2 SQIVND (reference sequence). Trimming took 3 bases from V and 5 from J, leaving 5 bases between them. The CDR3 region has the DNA TGTGCCAGTAGTATCCCCAACAATGAGCAGTTCTTC. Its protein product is CASSIPNNEQFF.

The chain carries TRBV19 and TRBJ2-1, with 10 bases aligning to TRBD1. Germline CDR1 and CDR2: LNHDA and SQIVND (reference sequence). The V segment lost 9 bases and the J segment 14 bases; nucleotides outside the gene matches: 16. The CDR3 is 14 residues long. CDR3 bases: TGTGCCAGGACGCCGTTAGACAGGGGGCGAGTTAAGTTCTTC. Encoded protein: CARTPLDRGRVKFF.